This T cell receptor beta chain was profiled in a study of T cell responses to AZD1222 COVID-19 vaccine. Germline V gene data show CDR1 as KGHSH and CDR2 as LQKENI. V was clipped by 2 bases and J by 0 bases, with 16 bases between them. The CDR3 runs 17 residues. This clone is a singleton in its sample. Clones were read by immunoSEQ multiplex PCR, and TCRdb kept only the in-frame ones, dropping some. The sample contains about 120,000 clones, about 90% of which appear only once. The chain has TRBV18 and TRBJ1-2; D not resolved. The source of this sequence is an adult in good health. The sample consisted of peripheral blood, taken on day 0 of AZD1222 vaccination. This chain's CDR3 is CASSPNPGREANYGYTF. The CDR3 region has the DNA TGTGCCAGCTCACCAAACCCCGGGAGGGAGGCTAACTATGGCTACACCTTC.